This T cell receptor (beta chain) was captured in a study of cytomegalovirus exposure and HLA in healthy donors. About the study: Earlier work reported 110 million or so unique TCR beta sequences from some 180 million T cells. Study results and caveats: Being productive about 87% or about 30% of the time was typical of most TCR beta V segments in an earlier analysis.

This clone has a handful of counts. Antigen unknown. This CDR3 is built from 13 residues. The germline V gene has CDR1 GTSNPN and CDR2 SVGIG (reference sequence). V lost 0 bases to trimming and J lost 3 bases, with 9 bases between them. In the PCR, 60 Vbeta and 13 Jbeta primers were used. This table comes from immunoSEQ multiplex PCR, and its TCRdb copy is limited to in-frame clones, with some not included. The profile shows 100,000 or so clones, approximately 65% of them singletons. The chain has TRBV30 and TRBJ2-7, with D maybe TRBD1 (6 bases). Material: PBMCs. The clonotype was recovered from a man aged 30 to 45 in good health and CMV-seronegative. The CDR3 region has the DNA TGTGCCTGGAGTGTTGCAGGGGACTACGAGCAGTACTTC. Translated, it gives CAWSVAGDYEQYF.